This T cell receptor (beta chain) is drawn from a study of T cell changes during pregnancy in multiple sclerosis. Measured with immunoSEQ multiplex PCR; TCRdb has only the in-frame clones, and not every one. Of some 44,000 clones in the sample, 88% were seen once. The CDR3 totals 15 residues. Germline loops: CDR1 SGHVS, CDR2 FQNEAQ. Trimming took 3 bases from V and 5 from J; bases not matched to a gene: 4. The chain links TRBV7-8 to TRBJ2-7; 13 nucleotides match TRBD2. The material sequenced was CD4+ T cells from peripheral blood mononuclear cells, taken in the second trimester of pregnancy. The receptor comes from a female donor with multiple sclerosis, enrolled in a pregnancy study. The CDR3 nucleotides are TGTGCCAGCAGCTTTGGACTAGCGGGAGCGGACGAGCAGTACTTC. It translates to CASSFGLAGADEQYF.